This T cell receptor beta chain came from a study of blood T cell repertoires in COVID-19. In the study overall: Sites across the United States, Italy and Spain contributed samples from acute and convalescent COVID-19. T cells, B-cell-depleted T cells, or PBMCs provided the cDNA or gDNA that served as material.

How the authors handled the data: Reference gene primers were amplified, and this amplification served to estimate nucleated cell counts. Profiled with immunoSEQ multiplex PCR; TCRdb holds only in-frame clones, not every one. The V and J calls and the clone size are those of that table, but D and trimming were determined from the DNA. There are 130,000 or so clones in the sample; over 75% occur only once, and 1.5% to 2% lies in the top ten. The CDR3 consists of 15 residues. Trimming removed 2 bases at V and 8 bases at J, with 18 bases between. Germline-derived CDR1 and CDR2 are MDHEN and SYDVKM. The origin of this receptor is a human donor in a cohort sampled during active COVID-19. Sequenced material: peripheral blood. The V and J genes are TRBV28 and TRBJ1-2; possible D gene TRBD1, 5 bases. CDR3 loop: CASSLPGSRIGGYTF. CDR3 nucleotides: TGTGCCAGCAGTTTACCAGGGTCCCGTATTGGCGGCTACACCTTC.